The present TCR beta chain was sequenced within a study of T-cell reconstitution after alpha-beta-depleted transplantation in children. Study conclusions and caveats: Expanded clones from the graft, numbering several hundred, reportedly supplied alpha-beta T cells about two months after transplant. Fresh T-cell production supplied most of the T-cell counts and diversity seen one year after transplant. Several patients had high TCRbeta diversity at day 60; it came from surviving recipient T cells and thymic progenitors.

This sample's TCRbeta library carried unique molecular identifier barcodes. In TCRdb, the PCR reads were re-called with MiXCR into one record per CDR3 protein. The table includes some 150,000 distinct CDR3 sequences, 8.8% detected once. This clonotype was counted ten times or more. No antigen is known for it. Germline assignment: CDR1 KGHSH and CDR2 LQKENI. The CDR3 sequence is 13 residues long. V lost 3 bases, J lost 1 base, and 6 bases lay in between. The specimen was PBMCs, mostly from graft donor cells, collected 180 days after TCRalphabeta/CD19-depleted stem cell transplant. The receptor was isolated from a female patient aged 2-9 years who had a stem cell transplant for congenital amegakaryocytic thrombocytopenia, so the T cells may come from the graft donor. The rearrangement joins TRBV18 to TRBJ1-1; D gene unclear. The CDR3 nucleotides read TGTGCCAGCTCACCTAATTCGAACACTGAAGCTTTCTTT. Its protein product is CASSPNSNTEAFF.